This TCR beta chain was found in a study of OX40 agonist ivuxolimab in advanced cancers. Overall study context: Previous treatment with anti-PD-1, anti-PD-L1 or anti-CTLA-4 therapy was allowed; 40% had received some.

As for this clone: The antigen is not known.

Study observations and caveats: CD4+ T cells averaged fewer expanded clones than CD8+ T cells.

Assay: immunoSEQ multiplex PCR; the TCRdb copy retains only in-frame clones and omits some. This sample has about 64,000 clones, with 87% found just once. The trim removed 8 bases at V and 6 bases at J, leaving 7 bases unmatched. Germline V gene data show CDR1 as MNHNS and CDR2 as SASEGT. The CDR3 spans 13 residues. Blood samples were obtained at baseline, cycle 4 day 1, and cycle 7 day 1. The TCR originated in an adult with an advanced solid tumor such as melanoma, head and neck, liver or kidney cancer. The sample here was CD4+ or CD8+ T cells sorted from blood, taken in a trial of the OX40 agonist ivuxolimab. This rearrangement joins TRBV6-1 to TRBJ1-5; 7 nucleotides match TRBD1. CDR3 nucleotides: TGTGCCAGCGCCGACAGGGAGGTTCAGCCCCAGCATTTT. It yields the protein CASADREVQPQHF.